This T cell receptor beta chain was found in a study of T cells in Graves' hyperthyroidism and ophthalmopathy. Findings of the study overall: Most clonotypes that expanded in the thyroid above 0.001 also showed up in blood.

In its sample, this clonotype was seen a few times. The antigen remains undetermined. The sample, blood from the first hyperthyroidism diagnosis, precedes any ophthalmopathy symptoms. Germline V gives CDR1 LGHNA, CDR2 YNFKEQ. V lost 0 bases, J lost 1 base, and 15 bases lay in between. The CDR3 spans 18 residues. It was RNA transcripts that yielded the amplified TCR beta CDR3 regions. TCR CDR3 regions were first amplified by RT-PCR with HTBI primers. TCRdb recomputed calls from the multiplex PCR reads with MiXCR, one row per CDR3 protein. The sample contains hundreds of thousands of distinct CDR3 sequences, roughly 20% of which appear only once.

The rearrangement links TRBV4-2 to TRBJ2-2; D possibly matches TRBD1 or TRBD2 (6 bases each). Sequencing input: blood. The origin of this receptor is a woman in her fifties or sixties with Graves' hyperthyroidism that later progressed to Graves' ophthalmopathy. CDR3 loop: CASSQESPGAENTGELFF. DNA for the CDR3: TGTGCCAGCAGCCAAGAATCCCCGGGGGCGGAGAACACCGGGGAGCTGTTTTTT.